The present T cell receptor beta chain was sequenced within a study of blood T cell repertoires in COVID-19. The assay was immunoSEQ multiplex PCR, and TCRdb's table has in-frame clones only and misses some. The sample lists hundreds of thousands of clones; about 87% were seen once. CDR3 length: 16 residues. The germline V gene has CDR1 MGHRA and CDR2 YSYEKL. After removal of 1 base from V and 4 bases from J, the junction contained 7 bases not matched to a gene. Sequencing was performed on PBMCs or T cells enriched from blood (not recorded which). The chain couples TRBV4-1 to TRBJ1-5, with 7 bases that match TRBD1. This TCR derives from a woman younger than 45 with acute COVID-19. CDR3 residues: CASSQVGGQVNQPQHF. CDR3 nucleotide sequence: TGCGCCAGCAGCCAAGTCGGAGGACAGGTTAATCAGCCCCAGCATTTT.